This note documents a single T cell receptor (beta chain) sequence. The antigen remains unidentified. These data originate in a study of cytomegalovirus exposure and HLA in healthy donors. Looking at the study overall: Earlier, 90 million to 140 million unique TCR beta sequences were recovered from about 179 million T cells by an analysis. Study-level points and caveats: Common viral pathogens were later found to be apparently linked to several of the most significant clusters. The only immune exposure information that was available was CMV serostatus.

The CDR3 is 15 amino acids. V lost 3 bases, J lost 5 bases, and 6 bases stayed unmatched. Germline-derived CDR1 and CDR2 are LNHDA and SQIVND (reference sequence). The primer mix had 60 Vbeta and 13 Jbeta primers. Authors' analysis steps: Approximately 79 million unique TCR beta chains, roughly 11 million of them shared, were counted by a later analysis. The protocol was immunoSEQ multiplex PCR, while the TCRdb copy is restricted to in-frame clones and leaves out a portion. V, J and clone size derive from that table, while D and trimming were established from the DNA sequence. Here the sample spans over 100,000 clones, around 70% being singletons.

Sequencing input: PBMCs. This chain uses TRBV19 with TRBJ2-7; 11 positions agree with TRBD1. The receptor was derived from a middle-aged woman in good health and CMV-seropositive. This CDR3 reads CASSIEGQGGNEQYF. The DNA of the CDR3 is TGTGCCAGTAGTATTGAGGGACAGGGGGGCAACGAGCAGTACTTC.